This T cell receptor beta chain was identified during a study of tissue T cells after allogeneic stem cell transplantation. Study-wide results and caveats: This small cohort was clinically heterogeneous, and sampling depth was a limitation.

This clone appeared a single time. Its antigen remains unidentified. TCRdb's table, derived via immunoSEQ multiplex PCR, lists solely in-frame clones and lacks some. Of some 24,000 clones listed, over 70% are singletons. The length of the CDR3 is 13 residues. The sequenced sample was tissue from the ileum, obtained at autopsy. The chain is built from TRBV21-1 and TRBJ2-7. TRBV21-1 is flagged as a pseudogene. This clonotype originated in a female donor over 55 with lung cancer. DNA of the CDR3: TGTGCCAGCACAGGTAGGGTTTTTTACGAGCAGTACTTC. The encoded protein is CASTGRVFYEQYF.